This T cell receptor beta chain was documented in a study of CD8+CD57+ T cells in acquired aplastic anemia. General study results and limits: Overlap between patients and controls comprised roughly 28 CD8+ CDR3 sequences.

The germline gives CDR1 SNHLY, CDR2 FYNNEI. The CDR3 sequence is 13 residues long. In patients chosen for sequencing, flow cytometry had shown CD8+CD57+ cell expansion. All participating patients were living with severe acquired aplastic anemia. About this clonotype itself: Its cognate antigen is unknown. The germline gene is not matched at one end of the junction; a read error may be the cause.

Genomic DNA templated the TCR beta VDJ and CDR3 profiling. TCRdb called the reads again in MiXCR, with one record for every CDR3 protein. Of 400,000 to 600,000 distinct CDR3 sequences listed, approximately 33% are singletons. J is TRBJ1-2 and V is TRBV2, with D possibly matching TRBD1 (6 bases). The sequence derives from a human donor with aplastic anemia. Sequenced: sorted CD4+, CD8+, or CD8+CD57+ T cells (not recorded which) from PBMCs. The CDR3 spells CASRPGQSYGHTF. DNA for the CDR3: TGTGCCAGCAGACCGGGACAAAGCTATGGCCACACCTTC. Looking up the rest from reference TRBV2 and TRBJ1-2 gives the full variable domain: EPEVTQTPSHQVTQMGQEVILRCVPISNHLYFYWYRQILGQKVEFLVSFYNNEISEKSEIFDDQFSVERPDGSNFTLKIRSTKLEDSAMYFCASRPGQSYGHTFGSGTRLTVV.